The clone carrying this TCR beta chain was observed a single time. Its antigen is as yet unknown. The CDR3 extends over 16 amino acids. Trimming cost V 4 bases and J 2 bases; bases outside gene matches: 8. In germline, CDR1 is SGHRS, CDR2 YFSETQ. This entry is derived from a study of shared clonotypes between healthy human individuals. Study-level results: Naive subsets generally exceeded memory subsets in estimated richness. Clonotypes not shared had lower generation probabilities than those common to all four donors.

Deep-level running was used for the assay. Genomic DNA from each subset was divided evenly over several immunoSEQ plates. Repertoires were generated with immunoSEQ multiplex PCR, while TCRdb's copy carries only in-frame clones and drops some. This sample has about 2.3 million clones, with 85% to 95% found just once. The sample comprised naive CD4+ T cells from PBMCs. Subset reported: CD45RA+ positively selected. This TCR derives from a man aged 18-30 years in good health. Some clones in this sample may be carry-over from other donors' samples. This chain joins TRBV5-1 and TRBJ2-2; TRBD2 aligns across 7 bases. This CDR3 reads CASSLQLADNTGELFF. The CDR3 bases are TGCGCCAGCAGCCTGCAGCTAGCGGATAACACCGGGGAGCTGTTTTTT. Based on the CDR3 plus reference TRBV5-1 and TRBJ2-2, the full variable domain is KAGVTQTPRYLIKTRGQQVTLSCSPISGHRSVSWYQQTPGQGLQFLFEYFSETQRNKGNFPGRFSGRQFSNSRSEMNVSTLELGDSALYLCASSLQLADNTGELFFGEGSRLTVL.